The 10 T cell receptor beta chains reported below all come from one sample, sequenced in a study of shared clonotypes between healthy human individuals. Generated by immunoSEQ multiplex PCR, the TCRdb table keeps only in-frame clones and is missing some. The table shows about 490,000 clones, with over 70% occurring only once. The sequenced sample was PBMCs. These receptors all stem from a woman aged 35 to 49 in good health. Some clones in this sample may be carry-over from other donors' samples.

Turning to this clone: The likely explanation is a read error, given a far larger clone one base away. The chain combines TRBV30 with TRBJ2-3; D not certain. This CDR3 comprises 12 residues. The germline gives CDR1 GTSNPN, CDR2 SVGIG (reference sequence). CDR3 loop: CAWSTSTDTQCF. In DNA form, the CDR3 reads TGTGCCTGGAGCACAAGCACAGATACGCAGTGTTTT. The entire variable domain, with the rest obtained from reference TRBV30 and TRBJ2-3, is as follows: SQTIHQWPATLVQPVGSPLSLECTVEGTSNPNLYWYRQAAGRGLQLLFYSVGIGQISSEVPQNLSASRPQDRQFILSSKKLLLSDSGFYLCAWSTSTDTQCFGPGTRLTVL.

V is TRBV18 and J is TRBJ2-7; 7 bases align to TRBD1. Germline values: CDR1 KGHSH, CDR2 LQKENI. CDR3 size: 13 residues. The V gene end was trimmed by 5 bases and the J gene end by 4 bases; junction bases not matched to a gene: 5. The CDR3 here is CASSSEQGYEQYF. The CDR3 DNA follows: TGTGCCAGCTCATCGGAACAGGGGTACGAGCAGTACTTC.

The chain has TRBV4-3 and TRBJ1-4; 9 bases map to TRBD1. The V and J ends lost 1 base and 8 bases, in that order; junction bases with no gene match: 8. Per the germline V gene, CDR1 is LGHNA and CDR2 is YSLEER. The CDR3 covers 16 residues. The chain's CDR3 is CASSQGTGGYREKLFF. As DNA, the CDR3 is TGCGCCAGCAGCCAAGGTACAGGGGGCTATAGGGAAAAACTGTTTTTT.

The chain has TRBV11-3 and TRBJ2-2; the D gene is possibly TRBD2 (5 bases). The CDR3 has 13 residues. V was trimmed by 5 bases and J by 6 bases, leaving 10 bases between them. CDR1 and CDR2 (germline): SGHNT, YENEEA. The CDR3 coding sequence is TGTGCCAGCAGCCCACGAGGGTCCGGGGAGCTGTTTTTT. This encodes CASSPRGSGELFF.

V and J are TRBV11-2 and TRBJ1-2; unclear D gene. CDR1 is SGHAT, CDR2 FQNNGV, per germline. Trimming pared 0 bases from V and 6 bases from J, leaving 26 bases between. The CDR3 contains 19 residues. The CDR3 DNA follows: TGTGCCAGCAGCTTAGATCTAACGCTCGATCTCCCGGGGATTGATGGCTACACCTTC. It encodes CASSLDLTLDLPGIDGYTF.

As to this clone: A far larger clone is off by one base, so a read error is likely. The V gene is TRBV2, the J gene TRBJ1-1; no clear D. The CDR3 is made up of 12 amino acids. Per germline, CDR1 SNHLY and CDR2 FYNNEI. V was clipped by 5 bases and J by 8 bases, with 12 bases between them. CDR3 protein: CASSLQCTEAFF. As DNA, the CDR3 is TGTGCCAGCAGTTTGCAGTGCACCGAAGCTTTCTTT.

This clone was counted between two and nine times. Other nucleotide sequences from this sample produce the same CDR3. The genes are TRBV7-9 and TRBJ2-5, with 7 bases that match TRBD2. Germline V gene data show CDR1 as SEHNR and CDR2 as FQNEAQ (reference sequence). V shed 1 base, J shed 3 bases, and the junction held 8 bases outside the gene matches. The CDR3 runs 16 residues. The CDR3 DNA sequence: TGTGCCAGCAGCTTAGGGAGACTAGCTTTGAAAGAGACCCAGTACTTC. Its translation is CASSLGRLALKETQYF.

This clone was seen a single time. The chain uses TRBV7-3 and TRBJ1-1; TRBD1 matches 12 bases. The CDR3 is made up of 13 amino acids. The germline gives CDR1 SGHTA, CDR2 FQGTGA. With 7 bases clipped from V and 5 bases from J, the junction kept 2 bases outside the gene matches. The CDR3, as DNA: TGTGCCAGCATGGGACAGGGGGCAACTGAAGCTTTCTTT. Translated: CASMGQGATEAFF.

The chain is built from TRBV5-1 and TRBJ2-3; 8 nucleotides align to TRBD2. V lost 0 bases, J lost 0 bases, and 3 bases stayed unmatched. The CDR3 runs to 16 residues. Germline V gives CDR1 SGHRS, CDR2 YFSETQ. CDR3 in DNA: TGCGCCAGCAGCTTGGCCGGCGGGAGGAGCACAGATACGCAGTATTTT. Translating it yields CASSLAGGRSTDTQYF. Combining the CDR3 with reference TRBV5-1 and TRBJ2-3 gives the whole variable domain KAGVTQTPRYLIKTRGQQVTLSCSPISGHRSVSWYQQTPGQGLQFLFEYFSETQRNKGNFPGRFSGRQFSNSRSEMNVSTLELGDSALYLCASSLAGGRSTDTQYFGPGTRLTVL.

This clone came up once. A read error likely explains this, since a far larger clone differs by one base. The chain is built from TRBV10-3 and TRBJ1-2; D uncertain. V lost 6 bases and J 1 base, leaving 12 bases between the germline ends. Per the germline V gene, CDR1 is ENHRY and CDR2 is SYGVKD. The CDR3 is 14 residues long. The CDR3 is CAIRARNSNYGYTF. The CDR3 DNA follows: TGTGCCATCAGAGCCAGGAACAGTAACTATGGCTACACCTTC.